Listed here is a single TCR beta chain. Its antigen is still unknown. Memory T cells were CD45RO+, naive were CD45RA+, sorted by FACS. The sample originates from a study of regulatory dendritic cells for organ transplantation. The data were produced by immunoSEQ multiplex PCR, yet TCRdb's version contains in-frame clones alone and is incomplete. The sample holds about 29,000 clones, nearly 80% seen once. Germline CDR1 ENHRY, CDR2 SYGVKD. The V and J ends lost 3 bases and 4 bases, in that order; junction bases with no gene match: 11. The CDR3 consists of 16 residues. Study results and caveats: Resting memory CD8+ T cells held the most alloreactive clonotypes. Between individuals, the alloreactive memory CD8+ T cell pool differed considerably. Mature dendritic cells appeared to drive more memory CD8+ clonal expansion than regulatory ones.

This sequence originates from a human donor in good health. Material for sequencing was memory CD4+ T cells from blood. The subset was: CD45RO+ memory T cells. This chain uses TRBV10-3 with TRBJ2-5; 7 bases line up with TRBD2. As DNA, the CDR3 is TGTGCCATCAGTGAAGTCTTCCAGCGGGAACGAGAGACCCAGTACTTC. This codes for CAISEVFQRERETQYF.